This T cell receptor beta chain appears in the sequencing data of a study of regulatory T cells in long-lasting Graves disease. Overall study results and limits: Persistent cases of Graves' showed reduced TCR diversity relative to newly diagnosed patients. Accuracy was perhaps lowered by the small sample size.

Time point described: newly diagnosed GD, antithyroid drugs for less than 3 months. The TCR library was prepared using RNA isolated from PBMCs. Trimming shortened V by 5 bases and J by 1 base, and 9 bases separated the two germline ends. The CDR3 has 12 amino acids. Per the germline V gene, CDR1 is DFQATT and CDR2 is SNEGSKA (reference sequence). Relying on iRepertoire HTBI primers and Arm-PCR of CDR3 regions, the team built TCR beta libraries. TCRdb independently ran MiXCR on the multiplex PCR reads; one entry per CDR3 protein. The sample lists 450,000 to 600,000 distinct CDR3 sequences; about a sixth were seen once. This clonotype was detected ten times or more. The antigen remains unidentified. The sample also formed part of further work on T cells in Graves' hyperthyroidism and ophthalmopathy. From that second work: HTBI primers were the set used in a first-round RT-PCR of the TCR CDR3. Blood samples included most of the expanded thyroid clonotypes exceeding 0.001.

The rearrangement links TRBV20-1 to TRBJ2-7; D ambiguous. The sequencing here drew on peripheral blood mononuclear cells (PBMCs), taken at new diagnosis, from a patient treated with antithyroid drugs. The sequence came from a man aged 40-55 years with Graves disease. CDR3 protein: CSAFTDSYEQYF. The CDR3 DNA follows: TGCAGTGCTTTCACGGATTCCTACGAGCAGTACTTC.